This T cell receptor (beta chain) derives from a study of post-analysis software for immune sequencing data. About the study: In terms of disease course, relapsing-remitting, secondary progressive and progressive-relapsing multiple sclerosis were included. Findings and limits, study-wide: Patients had higher frequencies than controls of roughly 5 TRBV segments, including TRBV5-6, TRBV5-1 and TRBV20-1. The study found significantly lower normalized Chao1 diversity in multiple sclerosis patients than in controls.

CDR3 length equals 15 residues. V lost 7 bases and J lost 4, with 17 bases in between. Points on this clonotype: Its antigen remains unknown.

TCR beta cDNA libraries included unique molecular identifiers. Researchers reported roughly 0.5 million cDNA molecules coming from about 0.98 to 11 million T cells. TCRdb reprocessed the PCR reads with MiXCR, giving one entry per CDR3 protein. Here the sample spans about 540,000 distinct CDR3 sequences, around a third being singletons. This sequence was found in a girl aged 2 to 17 with multiple sclerosis. The sequenced sample was blood. The V and J genes are TRBV12-3 or TRBV12-4 and TRBJ1-5; D is uncertain. CDR3 bases: TGTGCCAGCAAATCAGCCGGACGGATTAATCAGCCCCAGCATTTT. Its protein is CASKSAGRINQPQHF.